This T cell receptor (beta chain) was obtained from a study of T-cell memory formation after mild COVID-19. Study overall: Clusters of TCRs were largely donor specific.

The germline gives CDR1 SGHVS, CDR2 FNYEAQ. V lost 5 bases to trimming and J lost 3 bases, with 10 bases between them. The CDR3 spans 13 residues. Barcoded TCR alpha and TCR beta cDNA libraries with UMIs came from 5'RACE using constant-segment primers. TCRdb used MiXCR to reprocess the 5' RACE reads, holding one entry per CDR3 protein. The sample lists some 150,000 distinct CDR3 sequences; 15% to 20% were seen once. Regarding the study as a whole: Clones that contracted from day 15 to 85 were balanced CD4/CD8, while later expanders leaned CD4+.

This clonotype appeared a few times. The target antigen is unknown. This TCR came from an adult woman who had mild COVID-19 (a few samples of this study predate the infection). Cell type and time point are not known. The chain combines TRBV7-6 with TRBJ1-1; D is unresolved. What was sequenced was PBMCs or a T cell subset sorted from them (not recorded which). The CDR3 DNA sequence: TGTGCCAGCAGCGTCCAGTCATACACTGAAGCTTTCTTT. It translates to CASSVQSYTEAFF.